This passage covers 18 T cell receptor beta chains from one sample sequenced in a study of T cells in Graves' hyperthyroidism and ophthalmopathy. TCR beta CDR3 sequences were amplified from RNA transcripts. With the HTBI primer set, the TCR CDR3 went through a first round of RT-PCR. TCRdb re-derived calls from the multiplex PCR reads in MiXCR, one entry per CDR3 protein. The table has hundreds of thousands of distinct CDR3 sequences, around 39% seen once. The sequenced sample consisted of blood. These receptors came from a young man with Graves' hyperthyroidism.

There are a few counts of this clonotype. The rearrangement links TRBV6-1 to TRBJ1-4; 8 bases fit TRBD1. The CDR3 is 15 amino acids. Germline-derived CDR1 and CDR2 are MNHNS and SASEGT. V dropped 2 bases and J dropped 7; count of bases not matched to a gene: 6. The CDR3 sequence: CASSELGQGSEKLFF. CDR3 nucleotides: TGTGCCAGCAGTGAACTAGGACAGGGTAGTGAAAAACTGTTTTTT.

The V gene is TRBV20-1, the J gene TRBJ1-6, with D unclear. Per the germline V gene, CDR1 is DFQATT and CDR2 is SNEGSKA (reference sequence). The germline V and J ends were trimmed by 0 bases and 0 bases, with 9 bases remaining between them. This CDR3 has 16 residues. Here the CDR3 reads CSARDHSSSYNSPLHF. DNA of the CDR3: TGCAGTGCTAGAGATCACTCGAGCTCCTATAATTCACCCCTCCACTTT.

This clonotype was picked up a small number of times. The J gene is TRBJ2-2, the V gene TRBV12-3 or TRBV12-4, with a possible D match to TRBD1 (5 bases). The length of the CDR3 is 16 residues. Trimming left V 5 bases short and J 3 bases short, with 16 bases between. Here the CDR3 DNA reads TGTGCCAGCAGTCCCCCCTCGGCAGGGCACACCGGGGAGCTGTTTTTT. This encodes CASSPPSAGHTGELFF.

Worth noting for this clonotype: A much bigger clone sits one base away, suggesting this may be a read error. The gene calls are TRBV24-1 and TRBJ1-5; 7 bases map to TRBD1. After removal of 5 bases from V and 7 bases from J, the junction contained 7 bases not matched to a gene. Per germline, CDR1 KGHDR and CDR2 SFDVKD. This CDR3 region has 14 residues. For the CDR3, the DNA is TGTGCCACCAGTGTACAGGGGAGTCTACAGCCCCAGCATTTT. Amino acids: CATSVQGSLQPQHF.

In this sample, this clonotype turned up a few times. The chain joins TRBV2 to TRBJ1-3; 8 nucleotides line up with TRBD1. Germline loops: CDR1 SNHLY, CDR2 FYNNEI. The CDR3 is 20 residues long. The junction had 22 bases not matched to a gene; V was cut back by 5 bases and J by 4 bases. Written as DNA, the CDR3 is TGTGCCAGCAGTATTCGCCAGGACAGGGTATCGTTTGCGTCGGGAAACACCATATATTTT. It encodes CASSIRQDRVSFASGNTIYF.

This clonotype was seen at least ten times. V gene TRBV7-8 combines with J gene TRBJ2-7; D is perhaps TRBD1 (6 bases). The germline V gene encodes CDR1 SGHVS and CDR2 FQNEAQ. This CDR3 spans 15 amino acids. The V and J ends lost 3 bases and 3 bases respectively, with 15 bases between them. CDR3 nucleotide sequence: TGTGCCAGCAGCTTTGGACAGTTCGGGAACTACGAGCAGTACTTC. Its protein product is CASSFGQFGNYEQYF.

The gene calls are TRBV5-5 and TRBJ2-7, with D perhaps being TRBD1 or TRBD2 (6 bases each). The CDR3 consists of 17 residues. Trimming pared 0 bases from V and 0 bases from J, leaving 16 bases between. Germline V gene sequence: CDR1 SGHKS, CDR2 YYEKEE (reference sequence). The chain's CDR3 is CASSLESSGGSSYEQYF. DNA for the CDR3: TGTGCCAGCAGCTTGGAGTCGTCCGGGGGCTCCTCCTACGAGCAGTACTTC. Full variable domain (outside the CDR3, taken from reference TRBV5-5 and TRBJ2-7): DAGVTQSPTHLIKTRGQQVTLRCSPISGHKSVSWYQQVLGQGPQFIFQYYEKEERGRGNFPDRFSARQFPNYSSELNVNALLLGDSALYLCASSLESSGGSSYEQYFGPGTRLTVT.

The chain is built from TRBV5-1 and TRBJ1-2, with 10 bases matching TRBD1. J gave up 6 bases and V 3 bases, and 5 bases lay outside the gene matches. The germline CDR1 and CDR2 sequences are SGHRS and YFSETQ. CDR3 length: 14 residues. Here the CDR3 reads CASSYSGTGDGYTF. In nucleotides, the CDR3 is TGCGCCAGCAGCTACTCCGGGACAGGGGATGGCTACACCTTC.

This chain links TRBV10-3 with TRBJ2-7; D remains ambiguous. This CDR3 is 13 amino acids long. V gave up 5 bases and J gave up 0 bases, with 8 bases separating them. CDR1 and CDR2 (germline): ENHRY, SYGVKD. CDR3 bases: TGTGCCATCAGTTTTGGCACCTCCTACGAGCAGTACTTC. This gives the protein CAISFGTSYEQYF.

The V and J genes are TRBV4-1 and TRBJ1-2, with a tentative D call TRBD1 (5 bases). This CDR3 spans 14 amino acids. CDR1 and CDR2 from the germline V gene are MGHRA and YSYEKL. V lost 1 base and J 2 bases, leaving 8 bases between the germline ends. CDR3 sequence reads: CASSQGGGNYGYTF. For the CDR3, the DNA is TGCGCCAGCAGCCAAGGTGGGGGGAACTATGGCTACACCTTC.

This clonotype occurred many times. This chain joins TRBV9 and TRBJ1-1, with D possibly being TRBD1 (5 bases). Germline V gene lookup returns CDR1 SGDLS and CDR2 YYNGEE. The CDR3 totals 14 residues. V was shortened by 3 bases and J by 7 bases, with 16 bases between the two germline ends. CDR3 nucleotides: TGTGCCAGCAGCGATCAAAACCGGGGGAGTGAAGCTTTCTTT. Amino acid sequence: CASSDQNRGSEAFF.

This clonotype came up a few times. The rearrangement joins TRBV13 to TRBJ2-5, with 8 bases lining up with TRBD1. CDR1 is PRHDT, CDR2 FYEKMQ, per germline (reference sequence). After removal of 4 bases from V and 9 bases from J, the junction contained 13 bases not matched to a gene. The CDR3 covers 15 residues. Here the CDR3 DNA reads TGTGCCAGCAGCTCAACCAGCACAGGGGGACAGGCCCAGTACTTC. Protein: CASSSTSTGGQAQYF. Full variable domain (rest looked up from reference TRBV13 and TRBJ2-5): AAGVIQSPRHLIKEKRETATLKCYPIPRHDTVYWYQQGPGQDPQFLISFYEKMQSDKGSIPDRFSAQQFSDYHSELNMSSLELGDSALYFCASSSTSTGGQAQYFGPGTRLLVL.

This clonotype has a count of ten or more. The gene calls are TRBV2 and TRBJ1-5; no firm D call. This CDR3 is built from 15 residues. V was clipped by 4 bases and J by 10 bases, with 20 bases between them. Germline assignment: CDR1 SNHLY and CDR2 FYNNEI. CDR3 sequence (DNA): TGTGCCAGCAGTGCAGCTCCGGGCCTCAGCGGCCCCCAGCATTTT. It specifies CASSAAPGLSGPQHF.

Note on this clonotype: Since a much larger clone is just one base distant, this may be a read error. J is TRBJ2-7 and V is TRBV7-8; TRBD1 might be the D (5 bases). There are 12 residues in the CDR3. The germline gives CDR1 SGHVS, CDR2 FQNEAQ. The CDR3 protein is CAGSFKGNEQYF. The CDR3 bases are TGTGCCGGCAGCTTCAAGGGGAACGAGCAGTACTTC.

V is TRBV7-6 and J is TRBJ1-5; TRBD1 might be the D (6 bases). Trimming removed 3 bases from V and 0 bases from J, with 12 bases in between. The CDR3 length is 16 residues. Germline values: CDR1 SGHVS, CDR2 FNYEAQ. This chain's CDR3 is CASSLSAGDSNQPQHF. DNA of the CDR3: TGTGCCAGCAGCTTGTCAGCAGGGGATAGCAATCAGCCCCAGCATTTT.

Ten or more counts support this clonotype. The chain links TRBV25-1 to TRBJ2-2; tentatively, D is TRBD1 (6 bases). Germline CDR1 reads MGHDK; CDR2 reads SYGVNS. The V end was cut by 0 bases, the J end by 4 bases, with 12 bases between. This CDR3 is built from 16 residues. The CDR3 region has the DNA TGTGCCAGCAGTGAATACGAGACAGGTCTCACCGGGGAGCTGTTTTTT. It codes for CASSEYETGLTGELFF.

The chain is built from TRBV9 and TRBJ2-7; 9 nucleotides match TRBD1. V lost 5 bases and J lost 6; bases outside the gene matches: 9. CDR3 length: 14 residues. Germline V gene lookup returns CDR1 SGDLS and CDR2 YYNGEE. This CDR3 reads CASRTGTGITEQYF. CDR3 in DNA: TGTGCCAGCAGGACCGGGACAGGGATAACCGAGCAGTACTTC.

In its sample, this clonotype was seen many times. This chain uses TRBV2 with TRBJ1-6; possible D gene TRBD1, 5 bases. This CDR3 is 15 amino acids long. V was pared by 5 bases and J by 8 bases, with 16 bases between. Germline V CDR1 and CDR2: SNHLY, FYNNEI. Written as DNA, the CDR3 is TGTGCCAGCAGTCGGGGGACTGCGGGCGATTCACCCCTCCACTTT. Its protein product is CASSRGTAGDSPLHF.